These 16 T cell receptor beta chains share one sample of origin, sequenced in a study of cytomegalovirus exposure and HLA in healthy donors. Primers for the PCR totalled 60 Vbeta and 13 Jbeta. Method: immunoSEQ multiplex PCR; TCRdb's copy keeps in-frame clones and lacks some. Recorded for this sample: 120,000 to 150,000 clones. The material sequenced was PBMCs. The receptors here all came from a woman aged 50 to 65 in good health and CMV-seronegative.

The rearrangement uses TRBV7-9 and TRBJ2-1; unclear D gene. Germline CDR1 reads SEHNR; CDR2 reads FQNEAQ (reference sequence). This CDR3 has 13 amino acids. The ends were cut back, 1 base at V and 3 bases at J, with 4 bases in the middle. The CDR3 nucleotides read TGTGCCAGCAGCTTAGATCTCTACAATGAGCAGTTCTTC. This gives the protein CASSLDLYNEQFF.

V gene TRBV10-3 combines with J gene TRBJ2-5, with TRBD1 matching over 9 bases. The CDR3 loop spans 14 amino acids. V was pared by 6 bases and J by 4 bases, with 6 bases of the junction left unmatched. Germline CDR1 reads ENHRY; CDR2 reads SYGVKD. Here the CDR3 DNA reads TGTGCCATCAGGGTGGACAGGGGAGGAGAGACCCAGTACTTC. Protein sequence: CAIRVDRGGETQYF.

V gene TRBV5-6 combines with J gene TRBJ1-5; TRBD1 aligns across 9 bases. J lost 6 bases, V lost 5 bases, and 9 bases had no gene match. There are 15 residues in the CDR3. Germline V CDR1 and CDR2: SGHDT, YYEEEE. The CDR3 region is CASSDSGQGGQPQHF. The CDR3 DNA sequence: TGTGCCAGCAGTGATTCGGGACAGGGTGGTCAGCCCCAGCATTTT.

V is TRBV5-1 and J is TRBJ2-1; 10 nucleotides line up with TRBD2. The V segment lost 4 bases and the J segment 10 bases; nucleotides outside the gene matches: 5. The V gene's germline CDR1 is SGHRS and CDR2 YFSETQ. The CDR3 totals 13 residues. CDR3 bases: TGCGCCAGCAGCCAGCGGGAGGGCCGGGAGCAGTTCTTC. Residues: CASSQREGREQFF. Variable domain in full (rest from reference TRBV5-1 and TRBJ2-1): KAGVTQTPRYLIKTRGQQVTLSCSPISGHRSVSWYQQTPGQGLQFLFEYFSETQRNKGNFPGRFSGRQFSNSRSEMNVSTLELGDSALYLCASSQREGREQFFGPGTRLTVL.

The chain's CDR3 is CASSLYDTQYF. In DNA form, the CDR3 reads TGTGCCAGTAGTCTCTATGATACGCAGTATTTT. The chain employs TRBV19 and TRBJ2-3; unclear D gene. Looked up from germline, CDR1 is LNHDA and CDR2 is SQIVND (reference sequence). Trimming removed 5 bases from V and 6 bases from J, with 6 bases in between. CDR3 length: 11 residues.

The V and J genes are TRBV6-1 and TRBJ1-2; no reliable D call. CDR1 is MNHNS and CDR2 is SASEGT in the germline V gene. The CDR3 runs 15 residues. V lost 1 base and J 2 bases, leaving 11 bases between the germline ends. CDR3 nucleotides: TGTGCCAGCAGTGAAGGGCGGGCCAGGAACTATGGCTACACCTTC. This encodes CASSEGRARNYGYTF.

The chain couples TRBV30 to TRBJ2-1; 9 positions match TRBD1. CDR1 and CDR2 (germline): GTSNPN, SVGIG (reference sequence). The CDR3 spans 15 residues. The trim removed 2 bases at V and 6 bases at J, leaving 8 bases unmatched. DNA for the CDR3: TGTGCCTGGAGTCACCGGGACAGGGTAGCCAATGAGCAGTTCTTC. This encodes CAWSHRDRVANEQFF.

In nucleotides, the CDR3 is TGTGCCAGCAGTGAATTGCGGGAGCAGTTCTTC. Translated, it gives CASSELREQFF. The chain links TRBV6-1 to TRBJ2-1; D is unresolved. The germline gives CDR1 MNHNS, CDR2 SASEGT. Trimming stripped 2 bases from V and 10 bases from J, with 6 bases between. The CDR3 has 11 residues.

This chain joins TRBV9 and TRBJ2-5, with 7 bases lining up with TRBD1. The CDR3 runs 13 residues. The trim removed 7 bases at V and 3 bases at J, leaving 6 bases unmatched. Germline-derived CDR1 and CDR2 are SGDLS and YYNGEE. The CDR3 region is CASLDRVEETQYF. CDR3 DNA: TGTGCCAGCCTTGACAGGGTCGAAGAGACCCAGTACTTC.

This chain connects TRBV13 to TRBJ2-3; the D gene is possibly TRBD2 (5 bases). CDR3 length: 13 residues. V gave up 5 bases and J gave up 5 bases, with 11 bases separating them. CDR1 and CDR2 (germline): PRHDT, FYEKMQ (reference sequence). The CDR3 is CASSPSLVDTQYF. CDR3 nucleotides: TGTGCCAGCAGCCCATCACTAGTAGATACGCAGTATTTT.

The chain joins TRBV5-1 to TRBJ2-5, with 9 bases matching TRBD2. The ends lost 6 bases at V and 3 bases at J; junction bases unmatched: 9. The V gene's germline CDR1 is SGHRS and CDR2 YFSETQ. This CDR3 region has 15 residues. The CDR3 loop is CASNQGLALEETQYF. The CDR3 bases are TGCGCCAGCAACCAGGGACTAGCACTTGAAGAGACCCAGTACTTC.

CDR3 sequence: CASSPTTSGGAAGELFF. DNA for the CDR3: TGTGCCAGCAGTCCAACAACTAGCGGGGGGGCCGCCGGGGAGCTGTTTTTT. The chain recombines TRBV28 with TRBJ2-2; 13 nucleotides agree with TRBD2. Germline values: CDR1 MDHEN, CDR2 SYDVKM. The CDR3 is made up of 17 amino acids. The junction had 9 bases not matched to a gene; V was cut back by 5 bases and J by 6 bases.

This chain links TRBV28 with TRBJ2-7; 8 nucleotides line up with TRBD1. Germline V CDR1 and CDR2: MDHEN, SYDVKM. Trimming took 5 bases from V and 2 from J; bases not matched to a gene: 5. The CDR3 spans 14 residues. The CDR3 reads CASSTRQGTYEQYF. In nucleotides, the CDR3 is TGTGCCAGCAGTACGAGACAGGGGACCTACGAGCAGTACTTC.

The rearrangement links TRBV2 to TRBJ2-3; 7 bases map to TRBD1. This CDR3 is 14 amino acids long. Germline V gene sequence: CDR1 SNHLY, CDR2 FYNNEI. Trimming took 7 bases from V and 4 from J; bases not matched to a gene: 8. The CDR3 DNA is TGTGCCAGCAACCAACAGGGGACCCCAGATACGCAGTATTTT. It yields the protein CASNQQGTPDTQYF.

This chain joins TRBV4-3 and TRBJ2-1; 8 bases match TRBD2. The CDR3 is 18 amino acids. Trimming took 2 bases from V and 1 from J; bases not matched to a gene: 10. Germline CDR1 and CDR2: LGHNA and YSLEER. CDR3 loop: CASSQRLSGGSSYNEQFF. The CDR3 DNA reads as TGCGCCAGCAGCCAAAGACTCAGCGGGGGTTCTTCCTACAATGAGCAGTTCTTC.

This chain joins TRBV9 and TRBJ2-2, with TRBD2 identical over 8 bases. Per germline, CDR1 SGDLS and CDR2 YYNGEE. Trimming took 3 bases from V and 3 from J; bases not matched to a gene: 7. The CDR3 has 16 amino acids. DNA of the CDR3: TGTGCCAGCAGCGCGGGAGGGGGGGCCTACACCGGGGAGCTGTTTTTT. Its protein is CASSAGGGAYTGELFF.